This T cell receptor beta chain was sequenced during a study of cytomegalovirus exposure and HLA in healthy donors (dated by TCRdb to the late 2010s). Some background on the complete study: According to an earlier analysis of several hundred of the donors, some 180 million T cells yielded roughly 100 million unique TCR beta sequences and 276 Gb of sequence data. The aim of the study was to test whether cataloging public T cell receptors could identify signatures of past pathogen exposure. A later analysis re-examined previously published TCR beta repertoires from 610 or so donors and added high-resolution HLA genotyping to investigate patterns of TCR occurrence. Of the approximately 370 genotyped donors, roughly 80% were placed in the genetic ancestry cluster associated with self-reported Caucasian donors. Along with the approximately 600-subject first cohort, a separate validation cohort of about 110 different subjects was used. An early release that covered about 600 HLA-typed donors contained 300 to 350 gigabases of sequencing data and around 85 million unique TCR sequences. Every repertoire in the discovery cohort had been generated on one and the same sequencing platform. The later analysis used no new phenotypic data to find candidate immune exposures, relying instead on TCR beta sequences and their occurrence across donors. Five DR-DQ haplotypes were treated as single units for association and clustering because of strong linkage in the cohort. The number of typed donors differed by locus: roughly 629-640 for A, B, C, DRB1 and DQB1; some 540 for DQA1; some 590 for DPA1; and about 450 for DPB1. An earlier analysis of nearly 600 of the donors applied high-throughput TCR beta sequencing to assess whether each TCR beta V gene segment acted as functional or pseudogenic. The T cell repertoires of around 670 subjects were profiled by immunosequencing and related to cytomegalovirus serostatus. A later genetic analysis used genome-wide SNP genotypes for about 55% of the 666 donors, treating that subset as a discovery cohort. Across some 400 genotyped donors of the cohort, an average of about 200,000 unique TCR beta nucleotide sequences per donor were sequenced, and 15% to 20% of those sequences were non-productive. High-throughput TCR immunosequencing, statistical association of individual TCRs with disease status, and machine learning were combined to predict cytomegalovirus infection status. Alongside the repertoire data, information on donor age, sex, ethnicity and CMV serostatus was compiled. Both class I and class II loci were covered by HLA typing, at four-digit resolution.

Note on this clone: Its cognate antigen has yet to be identified. No base quality values were provided; no much bigger clone lies one nucleotide off.

The research as a whole found: According to a later genetic analysis, donors in an Asian-associated ancestry cluster had fewer N-insertions in productive TCRs than the roughly 660-donor mean. In a later genetic analysis, a missense DCLRE1C variant was associated with V-gene and J-gene trimming of TCR beta chains, and the association was replicated in an independent cohort. Presence/absence analyses assumed roughly uniform sequencing depth across donors, an assumption that may not hold. A later analysis associated about 16,000 TCR beta sequences with specific HLA alleles at a false discovery rate of 0.05. Several of the top co-occurrence clusters appeared to be linked to parvovirus B19, influenza, CMV and Epstein-Barr virus, according to a later analysis. In a later analysis, most CMV-associated TCR beta chains were found to appear HLA-restricted, with HLA associations seemingly driven largely by CMV exposure. It was suggested by the authors that the approach could potentially be generalized to other disease states and immunological phenotypes. A later analysis found that HLA-associated TCR beta chains were more clonally expanded and had lower generation probabilities than equally common non-associated chains. Assigning TCR associations to individual alleles was difficult when HLA alleles, especially DR and DQ, strongly co-occurred. Because some donors lacked HLA typing at each locus, the association tests relied only on the typed subset. In vitro tests confirmed that a few of the cytomegalovirus-associated TCR beta chains recognize cytomegalovirus antigens. The study listed 150 to 200 TCR beta chains as associated with cytomegalovirus. Broadly in line with IMGT annotations, most TCR beta V segments showed up in productive rearrangements about 90% or about 30% of the time in an earlier analysis of 450 to 600 of the donors. A further reported finding was that TCR beta sequences accurately predicted the HLA-A and HLA-B alleles for most subjects in the first cohort. In a later analysis, the rate of TCR association differed among HLA loci, with DRB1 alleles having the most associated TCRs and HLA-C alleles having the fewest. Across donors, most TCR sequences were observed very rarely, whereas some public TCRs were present in many individuals. The cohort was sequenced for TCR beta chains only, and without alpha or paired-chain data the features that could be detected were limited. Linkage disequilibrium might explain the correlated functional status among segregating V segments, but an unknown experimental factor could not be excluded. The classifier was reported to diagnose cytomegalovirus status with high specificity and sensitivity in both the original and validation cohorts. The only immune exposure information available for the cohort was CMV serostatus. Some IMGT-functional V segments, including TRBV6-2 and TRBV6-3, could not be distinguished by the 87-base-pair reads and were therefore excluded. Approximately 16 rarely observed V segments, including chromosome 9 orphons, were excluded from the earlier analysis of almost 600 of the donors because counts were too low. A cluster of highly shared sequence variants was judged likely to represent a technical artifact of the sequencing pipeline.

The library was generated by the immunoSEQ multiplex PCR assay. For the multiplex PCR, a mixture combining 60 forward primers for TCR Vbeta segments and 13 reverse primers for TCR Jbeta segments was used. Amplification of the CDR3 region of rearranged TCR beta genes was performed with a multiplex PCR assay on genomic DNA. The Illumina HiSeq System was used to sequence the amplified TCR beta libraries as 87-base-pair reads. Processing in the source paper ran as follows. A later analysis counted about 76 million unique TCR beta chains across the 600 to 850 repertoires, and around 9.9 million of these chains were shared by at least two donors. Raw reads were error-corrected and collapsed into unique sequences by a nearest-neighbor algorithm in which closely related sequences were merged to remove PCR and sequencing errors. To assign V, D and J gene segments, CDR3 sequences were aligned to IMGT reference sequences. Each retained sequence needed at least a six-nucleotide match to both a V gene segment and a J gene segment. Rearrangements were called productive when the CDR3 lacked stop codons and stayed in frame with V and J; all others were non-productive. CDR3 was defined by IMGT convention, running from the second conserved V-encoded cysteine to the conserved J-encoded phenylalanine. The earlier analysis of some 600 of the donors excluded sequences that lacked an unambiguous match to a single V gene segment. In an earlier analysis of approximately 560 of the donors, a V segment was called functional when productive rearrangements were above 56.7%, and segregating when the standard deviation between donors exceeded 5%. A statistical classification framework was built to diagnose cytomegalovirus status from the catalog of TCR beta chain sequences. In a later analysis, V and J genes were assigned by comparing TCR nucleotide sequences against IMGT/GENE-DB human TR gene sequences. In a later analysis, CDR3 sequences and most-parsimonious VDJ recombination scenarios were assigned using the TCRdist pipeline. In a later analysis, each TCR beta chain was defined by its CDR3 amino acid sequence together with its V-gene family, and reads lacking a unique V-gene family were excluded. To address suspected cross-contamination and a sequencing artifact, a later analysis removed approximately 590 highly shared, low-generation-probability nucleotide sequences. In a later analysis, a clonal expansion index was calculated for each public chain from normalized within-repertoire ranks of inferred template counts. A later analysis computed generation probabilities with a VDJ recombination model fitted to out-of-frame rearrangements, and checked the results against IGoR. Hypergeometric tests were used in a later analysis to score TCR-TCR, TCR-HLA and TCR-CMV co-occurrence, with a repertoire-size bias correction applied to the TCR pairs. False discovery rates were estimated in a later analysis by permuting HLA or CMV assignments 20 times. A later analysis grouped co-occurring TCRs with DBSCAN, adding TCRdist sequence similarity when clustering within HLA-allele-positive subsets. Repertoires with fewer than 30,000 or more than 120,000 public chains were left out of co-occurrence clustering, as were about 5 repertoires with anomalous nucleotide sharing. TCRdb provides this immuneACCESS table in a form limited to in-frame rearrangements. Some clones are lacking; in checked studies, under half of them reflect an unresolved V gene, and why the rest are absent is not known. V and J calls and clone size are copied from that table; D and trimming were computed from the DNA. A total of about 140,000 clones appear in this sample, around 75% of them only once. 2.5% to 4% of the sample rests with the top ten.

The cohort comprised fewer than 750 healthy bone marrow donors. At the time of sampling, all cohort members were nominally healthy, though unrecorded immune exposures were likely present. The donor was CMV seronegative and was included in the group of about 350 seronegative cohort members. Each donor provided a peripheral blood sample, and peripheral blood mononuclear cells were used for TCR beta sequencing. The Qiagen DNeasy Blood Extraction Kit was used to extract genomic DNA from the blood cell samples. From the cysteine up to the phenylalanine, the CDR3 has a length of 18 residues. The sequence is cut down to CDR3 DNA, 54 bases in frame from base 1. The V end gives up 3 bases and the J end 1 base, leaving 10 bases in the junction not matched to a gene. Per the germline V gene, SGHTA is the CDR1 and FQGTGA is the CDR2.

Rearrangement joined TRBV7-3 to TRBJ2-1, and TRBD2 aligns with 9 junction nucleotides. The sequenced sample was PBMCs. The receptor's source is a man between 40 and 49 years old in good health and CMV-seronegative. CDR3 region: CASSLGISSGGSYNEQFF. The nucleotide sequence is given as TGTGCCAGCAGCTTGGGCATAAGTAGCGGGGGTTCCTACAATGAGCAGTTCTTC.